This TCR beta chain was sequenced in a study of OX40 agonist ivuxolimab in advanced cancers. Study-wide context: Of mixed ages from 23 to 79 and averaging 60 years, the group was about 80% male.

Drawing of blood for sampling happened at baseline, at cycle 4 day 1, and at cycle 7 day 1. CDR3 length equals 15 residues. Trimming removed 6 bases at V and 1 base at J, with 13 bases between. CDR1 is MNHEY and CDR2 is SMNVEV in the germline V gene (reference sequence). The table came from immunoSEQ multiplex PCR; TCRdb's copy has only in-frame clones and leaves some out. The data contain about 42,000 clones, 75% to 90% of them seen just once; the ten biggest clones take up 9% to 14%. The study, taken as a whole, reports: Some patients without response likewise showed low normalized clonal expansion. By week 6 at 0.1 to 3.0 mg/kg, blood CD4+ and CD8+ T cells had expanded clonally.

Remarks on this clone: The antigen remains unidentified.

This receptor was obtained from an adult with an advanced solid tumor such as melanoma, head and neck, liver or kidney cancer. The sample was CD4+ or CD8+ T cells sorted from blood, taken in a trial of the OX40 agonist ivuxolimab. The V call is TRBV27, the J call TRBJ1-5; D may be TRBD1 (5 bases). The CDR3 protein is CASSHRGTSNQPQHF. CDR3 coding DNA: TGTGCCAGCAGCCACCGAGGGACGAGCAATCAGCCCCAGCATTTT.